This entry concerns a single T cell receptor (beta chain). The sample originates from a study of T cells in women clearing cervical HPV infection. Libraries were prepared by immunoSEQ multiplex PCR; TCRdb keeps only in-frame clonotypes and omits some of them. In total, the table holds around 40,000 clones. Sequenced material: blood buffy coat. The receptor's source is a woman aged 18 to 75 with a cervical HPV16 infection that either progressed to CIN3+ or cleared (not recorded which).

The chain's CDR3 is CSAAQSPGLAGNEQFF. CDR3 bases read: TGCAGTGCTGCACAATCTCCGGGACTAGCTGGAAATGAG. The rearrangement links TRBV20-1 to TRBJ2-1, with 9 bases identical to TRBD2. With the read ending 3 residues before the CDR3 end, the germline J gene is used to fill in that end. CDR3 length: 16 amino acids. From germline, CDR1 is DFQATT and CDR2 SNEGSKA (reference sequence). V trimming: 5 bases; J trimming: 7 bases; junction bases outside the gene matches: 15.